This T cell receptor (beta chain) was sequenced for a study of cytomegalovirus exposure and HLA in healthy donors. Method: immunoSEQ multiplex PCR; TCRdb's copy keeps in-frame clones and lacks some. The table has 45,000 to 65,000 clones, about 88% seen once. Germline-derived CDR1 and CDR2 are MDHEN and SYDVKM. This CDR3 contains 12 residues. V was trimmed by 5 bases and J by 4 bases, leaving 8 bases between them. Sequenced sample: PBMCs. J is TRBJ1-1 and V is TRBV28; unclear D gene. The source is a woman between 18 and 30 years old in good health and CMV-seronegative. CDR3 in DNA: TGTGCCAGCAGTAGCCCGGGCACTGAAGCTTTCTTT. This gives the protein CASSSPGTEAFF.